This TCR beta chain was documented in a study of naive and memory T cell subsets. General study points: Naive repertoires, especially CD8, held a few larger clonotypes, possibly memory cells re-expressing CD45RA.

With 3 bases removed from V and 7 bases from J, the gap between germline ends came to 21 bases. The CDR3 covers 17 residues. Germline assignment: CDR1 SGHVS and CDR2 FQNEAQ. In its sample, this clonotype was seen a few times. As yet, its antigen is unknown. An equimolar mix of two oligonucleotides served as the beta constant-region primer for TRBC1 and TRBC2. Four rounds of PCR amplified the ligated cDNA using nested alpha and beta constant-region primers plus SP2. TCRdb re-derived calls from the UMI-ligation and nested PCR reads in MiXCR, one entry per CDR3 protein. This sample has 150,000 or so distinct CDR3 sequences, with about 18% found just once.

The V gene is TRBV7-8, the J gene TRBJ1-4, with TRBD1 as a possible D gene (6 bases). The specimen sequenced was naive CD4+ T cells from blood. This TCR came from a human donor in good health. The CDR3 sequence: CASSFLQGGMRSEKLFF. CDR3 DNA: TGTGCCAGCAGCTTTTTACAGGGAGGAATGAGGAGTGAAAAACTGTTTTTT.